The 28 T cell receptor beta chains in this list originate from one sample, sequenced in a study of shared clonotypes between healthy human individuals. TCRdb's copy holds only in-frame clones and misses some; the assay was immunoSEQ multiplex PCR. The sample holds under 1,100,000 clones, approximately 72% seen once. Sequencing was carried out using memory CD4+ T cells sorted from blood. As to subset: CD45RA-negative fraction. Receptors were obtained from a man younger than 35 in good health.

The rearrangement joins TRBV27 to TRBJ2-1, with 9 nucleotides matching TRBD1. V dropped 6 bases and J dropped 1; count of bases not matched to a gene: 4. There are 15 residues in the CDR3. The germline V gene encodes CDR1 MNHEY and CDR2 SMNVEV (reference sequence). The CDR3 loop is CASRAGTGSYNEQFF. The CDR3 DNA sequence: TGTGCCAGCAGGGCTGGGACAGGGTCCTACAATGAGCAGTTCTTC.

The chain combines TRBV13 with TRBJ2-7, with no clear D. CDR3 length: 14 amino acids. Germline V CDR1 and CDR2: PRHDT, FYEKMQ (reference sequence). Trimming took 7 bases from V and 4 from J, leaving 17 bases between them. In nucleotides, the CDR3 is TGTGCCAGCACCCCCCCTAGAGGTCGGTACGAGCAGTACTTC. Protein product: CASTPPRGRYEQYF. The variable domain in full, completed from reference TRBV13 and TRBJ2-7, reads AAGVIQSPRHLIKEKRETATLKCYPIPRHDTVYWYQQGPGQDPQFLISFYEKMQSDKGSIPDRFSAQQFSDYHSELNMSSLELGDSALYFCASTPPRGRYEQYFGPGTRLTVT.

J is TRBJ1-2 and V is TRBV7-2; D possibly corresponds to TRBD1 (5 bases). Germline loops: CDR1 SGHTA, CDR2 FQGNSA. The germline V and J ends were trimmed by 4 bases and 2 bases, with 11 bases remaining between them. The CDR3 is 14 residues long. CDR3 in amino acids: CASSSRQGNYGYTF. In nucleotides, the CDR3 is TGTGCCAGCAGCTCCCGTCAGGGCAACTATGGCTACACCTTC.

The V and J genes are TRBV5-4 and TRBJ1-1; D uncertain. V lost 4 bases and J 0 bases, leaving 13 bases between the germline ends. This CDR3 spans 15 amino acids. The germline V gene has CDR1 SGHNT and CDR2 YYREEE (reference sequence). The CDR3 bases are TGTGCCAGCAGCCCAGGCGGTCGCATGAACACTGAAGCTTTCTTT. Translated: CASSPGGRMNTEAFF.

The chain uses TRBV2 and TRBJ1-4, with unresolved D. Germline V lookup: CDR1 SNHLY, CDR2 FYNNEI. CDR3 length equals 12 residues. Trimming took off 6 bases at V and 11 bases at J, with 13 bases between the two ends. CDR3 protein: CASSPPGGKLFF. CDR3 nucleotide sequence: TGTGCCAGCAGCCCTCCAGGAGGGAAACTGTTTTTT.

This chain joins TRBV7-2 and TRBJ1-5, with D tentatively TRBD1 (6 bases). This CDR3 contains 13 residues. Germline V gene lookup returns CDR1 SGHTA and CDR2 FQGNSA. V lost 5 bases to trimming and J lost 11 bases, with 16 bases between them. Here the CDR3 DNA reads TGTGCCAGCAGCGTCCACAGGACAGAGGCCCAGCATTTT. This encodes CASSVHRTEAQHF.

This rearrangement joins TRBV7-9 to TRBJ2-1, with 11 bases aligning to TRBD2. CDR3 length: 17 residues. Germline trimming cut 3 bases from V and 6 bases from J; bases unmatched to any gene: 10. Germline V gene sequence: CDR1 SEHNR, CDR2 FQNEAQ (reference sequence). This CDR3 reads CASSLKARTSGFNEQFF. CDR3 sequence (DNA): TGTGCCAGCAGCTTGAAAGCGCGGACTAGCGGGTTCAATGAGCAGTTCTTC.

This sequence joins TRBV7-2 and TRBJ2-5; 9 positions agree with TRBD1. Germline CDR1 SGHTA, CDR2 FQGNSA. CDR3 length equals 16 residues. Losses at the gene ends were 2 bases for V and 7 bases for J; bases not matched to a gene: 11. This chain's CDR3 is CASSLSTLRQGGTQYF. For the CDR3, the DNA is TGTGCCAGCAGCTTATCCACCCTAAGACAGGGGGGGACCCAGTACTTC.

CDR3: CASSSGTGVLYEQYF. In nucleotides, the CDR3 is TGTGCCAGCAGTTCCGGGACAGGGGTCTTGTACGAGCAGTACTTC. This rearrangement joins TRBV5-4 to TRBJ2-7; 10 bases align to TRBD1. The CDR3 consists of 15 residues. Unmatched junction bases numbered 9, after V lost 5 bases and J lost 4 bases. In germline, CDR1 is SGHNT, CDR2 YYREEE (reference sequence).

The CDR3 DNA follows: TGTGCCAGCAGCTTAGGGGGGGACACCGGGGAGCTGTTTTTT. Translation gives CASSLGGDTGELFF. This chain joins TRBV11-3 and TRBJ2-2, with D possibly being TRBD2 (6 bases). The CDR3 runs 14 residues. Trimming took off 1 base at V and 3 bases at J, with 6 bases between the two ends. Germline V gene lookup returns CDR1 SGHNT and CDR2 YENEEA. Full variable domain (missing parts from reference TRBV11-3 and TRBJ2-2): EAGVVQSPRYKIIEKKQPVAFWCNPISGHNTLYWYLQNLGQGPELLIRYENEEAVDDSQLPKDRFSAERLKGVDSTLKIQPAELGDSAVYLCASSLGGDTGELFFGEGSRLTVL.

This chain connects TRBV5-1 to TRBJ2-7, with unresolved D. Germline CDR1 reads SGHRS; CDR2 reads YFSETQ. This CDR3 is built from 14 residues. Trimming took off 4 bases at V and 3 bases at J, with 14 bases between the two ends. Here the CDR3 DNA reads TGCGCCAGCAGCCCGATAGGGCCTGACTACGAGCAGTACTTC. It is translated as CASSPIGPDYEQYF.

This clone was detected a few times. V gene TRBV30 combines with J gene TRBJ1-6; D is ambiguous. Trimming pared 3 bases from V and 7 bases from J, leaving 7 bases between. The CDR3 length is 12 residues. Germline V lookup: CDR1 GTSNPN, CDR2 SVGIG (reference sequence). The CDR3 region has the DNA TGTGCCTGGAGGCCCACAAATTCACCCCTCCACTTT. Translated, it gives CAWRPTNSPLHF.

Of note for this clone: A far larger clone is only one base removed, so a read error is likely. Other DNA sequences of this sample code for an identical CDR3. The rearrangement links TRBV5-1 to TRBJ1-1; 7 positions agree with TRBD1. Germline CDR1 and CDR2: SGHRS and YFSETQ. CDR3 size: 14 residues. J lost 0 bases, V lost 4 bases, and 3 bases had no gene match. CDR3 in amino acids: CASSPGTVNTEAFF. The CDR3 DNA is TGCGCCAGCAGCCCCGGGACAGTGAACACTGAAGCTTTCTTT.

A word on this clone: A read error may produce the germline difference seen at one junction end. J is TRBJ2-2 and V is TRBV2; the match to TRBD2 covers 10 bases. In germline, CDR1 is SNHLY, CDR2 FYNNEI. The CDR3 sequence is 16 residues long. The CDR3 protein is CASTELGLAGAVELFF. CDR3 in DNA: TGTGCCAGCACTGAACTCGGGCTAGCGGGAGCAGTGGAGCTGTTTTTT.

V is TRBV13 and J is TRBJ2-6, with unresolved D. Germline CDR1 PRHDT, CDR2 FYEKMQ (reference sequence). The V gene lost 2 bases and the J gene lost 1 base, with 3 bases spanning the gap. The CDR3 spans 14 residues. The CDR3 sequence: CASSLSSGANVLTF. The CDR3 bases are TGTGCCAGCAGCTTAAGTTCTGGGGCCAACGTCCTGACTTTC.

V is TRBV28 and J is TRBJ1-1; possible D gene TRBD1, 5 bases. Germline assignment: CDR1 MDHEN and CDR2 SYDVKM. This CDR3 contains 15 residues. Trimming shortened V by 3 bases and J by 1 base, and 12 bases separated the two germline ends. The CDR3 nucleotides are TGTGCCAGCAGTTTGGGGGGTATAGGGAACACTGAAGCTTTCTTT. Its protein is CASSLGGIGNTEAFF. Using reference TRBV28 and TRBJ1-1 for the parts outside the CDR3, the full variable domain is DVKVTQSSRYLVKRTGEKVFLECVQDMDHENMFWYRQDPGLGLRLIYFSYDVKMKEKGDIPEGYSVSREKKERFSLILESASTNQTSMYLCASSLGGIGNTEAFFGQGTRLTVV.

In the case of this clone: Other DNA sequences from this sample encode an identical CDR3 as well. The chain uses TRBV28 and TRBJ2-3; D is uncertain. The CDR3 covers 12 residues. V was pared by 3 bases and J by 2 bases, with 3 bases between. Looked up from germline, CDR1 is MDHEN and CDR2 is SYDVKM. The CDR3 protein is CASSLNTDTQYF. DNA for the CDR3: TGTGCCAGCAGTTTGAACACAGATACGCAGTATTTT.

The chain recombines TRBV2 with TRBJ2-7, with 9 bases lining up with TRBD1. V dropped 4 bases and J dropped 2; count of bases not matched to a gene: 3. The CDR3 is made up of 14 amino acids. Germline V gene sequence: CDR1 SNHLY, CDR2 FYNNEI. Written as DNA, the CDR3 is TGTGCCAGCAGTGCGGGGACAGGGCCCTACGAGCAGTACTTC. Translated: CASSAGTGPYEQYF.

The chain couples TRBV5-1 to TRBJ2-3; D perhaps matches TRBD2 (6 bases). The germline V gene encodes CDR1 SGHRS and CDR2 YFSETQ. This CDR3 is built from 15 residues. The V end lost 3 bases, the J end lost 8 bases, and 19 bases lay between the germline ends. In DNA form, the CDR3 reads TGCGCCAGCAGCTCGACGGGAGCGCTAGGTTCTACGCAGTATTTT. It specifies CASSSTGALGSTQYF. Full variable domain (remainder filled in from reference TRBV5-1 and TRBJ2-3): KAGVTQTPRYLIKTRGQQVTLSCSPISGHRSVSWYQQTPGQGLQFLFEYFSETQRNKGNFPGRFSGRQFSNSRSEMNVSTLELGDSALYLCASSSTGALGSTQYFGPGTRLTVL.

This clone was observed a few times. The chain employs TRBV4-1 and TRBJ2-7; a possible D gene is TRBD1 (7 bases). Trimming took 5 bases from V and 2 from J, leaving 16 bases between them. Looked up from germline, CDR1 is MGHRA and CDR2 is YSYEKL. CDR3 length equals 15 residues. CDR3 loop: CASSSGGQLTYEQYF. For the CDR3, the DNA is TGCGCCAGCAGCTCAGGGGGGCAACTAACCTACGAGCAGTACTTC.

The V and J genes are TRBV10-3 and TRBJ2-5; D not certain. The CDR3 is made up of 13 amino acids. V was shortened by 2 bases and J by 4 bases, with 8 bases between the two germline ends. Per the germline V gene, CDR1 is ENHRY and CDR2 is SYGVKD. CDR3 in amino acids: CAISEVERETQYF. The CDR3 nucleotides read TGTGCCATCAGTGAGGTAGAGCGAGAGACCCAGTACTTC.

The table lists this clone with a few counts. The J gene is TRBJ2-1, the V gene TRBV5-5; D is undetermined. The CDR3 has 16 residues. CDR1 is SGHKS and CDR2 is YYEKEE in the germline V gene (reference sequence). The V end was cut by 0 bases, the J end by 3 bases, with 13 bases between. CDR3 protein: CASSLAPAPDYNEQFF. DNA for the CDR3: TGTGCCAGCAGCTTGGCGCCGGCCCCAGACTACAATGAGCAGTTCTTC.

This chain connects TRBV5-1 to TRBJ1-4; perhaps TRBD1 as D (5 bases). Trimming cost V 0 bases and J 0 bases, with 12 bases left between them. Per the germline V gene, CDR1 is SGHRS and CDR2 is YFSETQ. The CDR3 is 17 amino acids. Here the CDR3 DNA reads TGCGCCAGCAGCTTGGCCGGGACGTTTGCAACTAATGAAAAACTGTTTTTT. Translating gives CASSLAGTFATNEKLFF.

This chain joins TRBV12-5 and TRBJ2-3; 8 nucleotides agree with TRBD1. Per the germline V gene, CDR1 is LGHNT and CDR2 is FRNRAP. This CDR3 has 15 amino acids. J lost 2 bases, V lost 4 bases, and 5 bases had no gene match. The CDR3 nucleotides read TGTGCTAGTGGTTGGGGGGACAGGCTCACAGATACGCAGTATTTT. It codes for CASGWGDRLTDTQYF.

The V gene is TRBV2, the J gene TRBJ2-2; D may be TRBD1 (6 bases). The CDR3 spans 14 residues. From germline, CDR1 is SNHLY and CDR2 FYNNEI. The V gene lost 5 bases and the J gene lost 1 base, with 8 bases spanning the gap. The CDR3 sequence: CASSKTGNTGELFF. CDR3 nucleotide sequence: TGTGCCAGCAGTAAGACAGGGAACACCGGGGAGCTGTTTTTT.

This clone was recorded at least ten times. The chain employs TRBV5-1 and TRBJ2-6; 12 bases match TRBD2. Germline V gene data show CDR1 as SGHRS and CDR2 as YFSETQ. The CDR3 loop spans 18 amino acids. J gave up 3 bases and V 1 base, and 5 bases lay outside the gene matches. CDR3 DNA: TGCGCCAGCAGCTTGCTAGCGGGGGGGCCGAGTGGGGCCAACGTCCTGACTTTC. Amino acid sequence: CASSLLAGGPSGANVLTF. Complete variable domain (other parts from reference TRBV5-1 and TRBJ2-6): KAGVTQTPRYLIKTRGQQVTLSCSPISGHRSVSWYQQTPGQGLQFLFEYFSETQRNKGNFPGRFSGRQFSNSRSEMNVSTLELGDSALYLCASSLLAGGPSGANVLTFGAGSRLTVL.

The chain employs TRBV28 and TRBJ2-7, with 8 bases that match TRBD1. Trimming took 6 bases from V and 4 from J; bases not matched to a gene: 11. The CDR3 sequence is 15 residues long. Germline CDR1 and CDR2: MDHEN and SYDVKM. The DNA of the CDR3 is TGTGCCAGCAGCACACACGGGACAGGTTTATACGAGCAGTACTTC. Translation gives CASSTHGTGLYEQYF.

This clone has just one count. The chain couples TRBV7-2 to TRBJ1-3; no definite D call. The CDR3 loop spans 15 amino acids. V lost 1 base to trimming and J lost 4 bases, with 11 bases between them. Germline CDR1 is SGHTA and CDR2 is FQGNSA. CDR3 DNA: TGTGCCAGCAGCTTAGATCGAAGTTTCGGAAACACCATATATTTT. The encoded protein is CASSLDRSFGNTIYF.